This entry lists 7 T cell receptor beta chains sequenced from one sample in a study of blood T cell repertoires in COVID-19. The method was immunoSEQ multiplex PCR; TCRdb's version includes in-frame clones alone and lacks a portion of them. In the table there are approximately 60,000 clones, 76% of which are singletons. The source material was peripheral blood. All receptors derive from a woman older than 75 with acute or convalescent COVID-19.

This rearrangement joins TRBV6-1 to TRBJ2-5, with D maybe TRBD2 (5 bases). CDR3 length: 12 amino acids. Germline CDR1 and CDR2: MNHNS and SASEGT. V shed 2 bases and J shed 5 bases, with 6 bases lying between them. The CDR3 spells CASSERGETQYF. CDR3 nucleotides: TGTGCCAGCAGTGAACGGGGTGAGACCCAGTACTTC.

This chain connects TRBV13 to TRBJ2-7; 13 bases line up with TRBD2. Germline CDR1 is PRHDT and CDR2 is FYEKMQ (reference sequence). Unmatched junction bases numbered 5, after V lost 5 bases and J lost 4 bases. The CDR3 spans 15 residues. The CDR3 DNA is TGTGCCAGCAGCGGACTAGCGGGAGCTACTTACGAGCAGTACTTC. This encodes CASSGLAGATYEQYF.

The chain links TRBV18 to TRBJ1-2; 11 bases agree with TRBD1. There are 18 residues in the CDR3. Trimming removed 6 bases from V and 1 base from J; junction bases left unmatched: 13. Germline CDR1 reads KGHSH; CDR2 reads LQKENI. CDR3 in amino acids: CASSSYPPGTGGNYGYTF. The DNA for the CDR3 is TGTGCCAGCTCCTCCTACCCTCCCGGGACAGGGGGTAACTATGGCTACACCTTC.

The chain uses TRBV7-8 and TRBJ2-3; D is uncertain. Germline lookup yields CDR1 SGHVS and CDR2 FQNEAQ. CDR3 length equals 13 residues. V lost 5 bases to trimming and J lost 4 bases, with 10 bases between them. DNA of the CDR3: TGTGCCAGCAGCGCTTTAGAAGCAGATACGCAGTATTTT. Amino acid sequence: CASSALEADTQYF.

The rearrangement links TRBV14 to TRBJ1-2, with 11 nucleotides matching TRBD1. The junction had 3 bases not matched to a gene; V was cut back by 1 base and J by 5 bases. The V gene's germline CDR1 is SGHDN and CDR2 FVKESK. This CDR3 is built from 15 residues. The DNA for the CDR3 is TGTGCCAGCAGCCAAGGGACAGGGGGCCGGTATGGCTACACCTTC. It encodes CASSQGTGGRYGYTF.

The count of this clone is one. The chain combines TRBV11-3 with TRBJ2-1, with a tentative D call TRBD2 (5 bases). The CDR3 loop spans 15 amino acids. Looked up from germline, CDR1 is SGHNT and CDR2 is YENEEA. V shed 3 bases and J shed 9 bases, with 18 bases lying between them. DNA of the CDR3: TGTGCCAGCAGCTTGGGTAGCCCGGAGGAGAGTGAGCAGTTCTTC. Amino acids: CASSLGSPEESEQFF.

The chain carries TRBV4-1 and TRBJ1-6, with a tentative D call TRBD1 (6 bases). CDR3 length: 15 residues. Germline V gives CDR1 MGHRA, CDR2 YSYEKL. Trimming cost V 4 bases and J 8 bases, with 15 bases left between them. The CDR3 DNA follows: TGCGCCAGCAGCCCTTGGACAGATACTTATTCACCCCTCCACTTT. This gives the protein CASSPWTDTYSPLHF.